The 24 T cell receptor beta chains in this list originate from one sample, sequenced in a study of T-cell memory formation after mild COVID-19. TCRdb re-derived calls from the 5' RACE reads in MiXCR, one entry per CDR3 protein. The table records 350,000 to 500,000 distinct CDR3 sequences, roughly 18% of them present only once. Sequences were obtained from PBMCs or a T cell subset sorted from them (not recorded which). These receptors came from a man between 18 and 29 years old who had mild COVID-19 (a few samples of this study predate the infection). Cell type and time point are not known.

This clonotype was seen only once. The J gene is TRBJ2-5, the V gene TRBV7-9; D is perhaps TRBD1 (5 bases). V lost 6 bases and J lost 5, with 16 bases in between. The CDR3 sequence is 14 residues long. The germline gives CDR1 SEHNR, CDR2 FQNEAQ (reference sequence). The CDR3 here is CASRTQGFYETQYF. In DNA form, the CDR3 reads TGTGCCAGCAGAACCCAGGGCTTCTATGAGACCCAGTACTTC.

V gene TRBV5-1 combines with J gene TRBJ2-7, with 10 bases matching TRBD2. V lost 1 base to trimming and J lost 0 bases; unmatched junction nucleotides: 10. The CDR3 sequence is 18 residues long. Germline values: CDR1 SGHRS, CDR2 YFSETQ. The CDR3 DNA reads TGCGCCAGCAGCTTGCTGCCTAGCGGGGGCACAAGCTCCTACGAGCAGTACTTC. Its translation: CASSLLPSGGTSSYEQYF.

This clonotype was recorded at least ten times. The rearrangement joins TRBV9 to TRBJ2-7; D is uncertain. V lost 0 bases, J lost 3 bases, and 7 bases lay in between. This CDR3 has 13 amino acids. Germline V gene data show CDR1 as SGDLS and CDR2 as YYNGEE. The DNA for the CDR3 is TGTGCCAGCAGCGTAGCGGTGAACTACGAGCAGTACTTC. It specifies CASSVAVNYEQYF. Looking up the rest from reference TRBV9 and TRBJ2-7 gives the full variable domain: DSGVTQTPKHLITATGQRVTLRCSPRSGDLSVYWYQQSLDQGLQFLIQYYNGEERAKGNILERFSAQQFPDLHSELNLSSLELGDSALYFCASSVAVNYEQYFGPGTRLTVT.

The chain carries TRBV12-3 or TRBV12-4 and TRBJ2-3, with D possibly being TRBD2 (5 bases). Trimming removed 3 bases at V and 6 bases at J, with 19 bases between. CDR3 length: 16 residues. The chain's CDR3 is CASSFHLAGPGDTQYF. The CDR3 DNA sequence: TGTGCCAGCAGTTTCCACCTGGCAGGACCGGGGGATACGCAGTATTTT.

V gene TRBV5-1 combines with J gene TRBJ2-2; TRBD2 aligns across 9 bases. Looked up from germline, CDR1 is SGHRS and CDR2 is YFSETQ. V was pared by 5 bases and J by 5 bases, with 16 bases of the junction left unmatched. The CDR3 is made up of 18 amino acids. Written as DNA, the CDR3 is TGCGCCAGCAGAGGCGGGGGGCTAGGACTAGCGAGGACCGGGGAGCTGTTTTTT. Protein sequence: CASRGGGLGLARTGELFF.

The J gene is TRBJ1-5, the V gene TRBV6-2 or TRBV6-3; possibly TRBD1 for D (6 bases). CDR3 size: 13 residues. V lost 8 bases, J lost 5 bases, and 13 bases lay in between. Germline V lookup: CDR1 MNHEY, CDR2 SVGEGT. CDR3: CASRRAGDQPQHF. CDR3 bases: TGTGCCAGCCGTAGGGCAGGGGATCAGCCCCAGCATTTT.

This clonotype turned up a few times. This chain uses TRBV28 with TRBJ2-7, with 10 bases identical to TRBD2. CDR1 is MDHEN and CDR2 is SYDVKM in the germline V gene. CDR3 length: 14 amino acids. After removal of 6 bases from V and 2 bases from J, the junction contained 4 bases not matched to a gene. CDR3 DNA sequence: TGTGCCAGCAGAATCAGCGGGGGGGCCTACGAGCAGTACGTC. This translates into CASRISGGAYEQYV.

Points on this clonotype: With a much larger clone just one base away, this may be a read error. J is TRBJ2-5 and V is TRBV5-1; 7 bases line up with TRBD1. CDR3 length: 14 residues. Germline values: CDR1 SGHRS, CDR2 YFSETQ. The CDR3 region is CASRLGTVQETQYF. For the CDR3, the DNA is TGCGCCAGCAGATTGGGGACAGTACAAGAGACCCAGTACTTC.

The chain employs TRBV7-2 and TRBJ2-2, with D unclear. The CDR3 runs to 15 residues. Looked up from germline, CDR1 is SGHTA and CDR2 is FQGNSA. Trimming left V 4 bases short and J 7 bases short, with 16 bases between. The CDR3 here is CASSSDPTLRGELFF. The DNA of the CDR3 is TGTGCCAGCAGCTCGGACCCTACGCTGCGCGGGGAGCTGTTTTTT.

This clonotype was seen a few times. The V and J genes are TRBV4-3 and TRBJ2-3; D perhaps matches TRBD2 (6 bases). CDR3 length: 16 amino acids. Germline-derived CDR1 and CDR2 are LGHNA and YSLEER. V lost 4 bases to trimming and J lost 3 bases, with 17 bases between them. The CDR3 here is CASSPHGGRGTDTQYF. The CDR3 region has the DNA TGCGCCAGCAGCCCGCATGGCGGACGGGGGACAGATACGCAGTATTTT.

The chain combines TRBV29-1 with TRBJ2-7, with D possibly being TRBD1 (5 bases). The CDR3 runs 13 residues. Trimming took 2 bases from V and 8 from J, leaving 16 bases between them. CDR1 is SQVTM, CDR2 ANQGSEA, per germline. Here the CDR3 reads CSVENDSNEKQYF. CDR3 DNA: TGCAGCGTTGAAAATGACAGCAATGAGAAGCAGTACTTC.

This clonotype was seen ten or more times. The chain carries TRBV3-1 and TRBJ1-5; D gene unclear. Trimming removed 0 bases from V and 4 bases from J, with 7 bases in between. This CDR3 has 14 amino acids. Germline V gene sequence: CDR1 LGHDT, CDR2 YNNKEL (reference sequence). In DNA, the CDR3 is TGTGCCAGCAGCCAAGACGGGTTTAATCAGCCCCAGCATTTT. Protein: CASSQDGFNQPQHF.

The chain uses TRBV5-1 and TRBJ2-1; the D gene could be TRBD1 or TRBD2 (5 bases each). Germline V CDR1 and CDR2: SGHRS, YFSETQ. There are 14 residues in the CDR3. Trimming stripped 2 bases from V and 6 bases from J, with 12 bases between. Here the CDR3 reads CASSFWGFPNEQFF. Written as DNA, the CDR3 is TGCGCCAGCAGCTTTTGGGGGTTCCCCAATGAGCAGTTCTTC.

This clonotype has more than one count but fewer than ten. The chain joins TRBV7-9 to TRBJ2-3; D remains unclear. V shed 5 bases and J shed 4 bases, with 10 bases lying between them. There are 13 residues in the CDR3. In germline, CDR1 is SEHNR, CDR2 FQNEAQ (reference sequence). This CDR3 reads CASSPADADTQYF. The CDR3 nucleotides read TGTGCCAGCAGCCCCGCCGACGCAGATACGCAGTATTTT.

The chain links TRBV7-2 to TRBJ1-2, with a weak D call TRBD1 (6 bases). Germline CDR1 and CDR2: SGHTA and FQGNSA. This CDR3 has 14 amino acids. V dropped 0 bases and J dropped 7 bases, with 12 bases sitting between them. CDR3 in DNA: TGTGCCAGCAGCTTAGCGACCAGGGGCGTTGGCTACACCTTC. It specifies CASSLATRGVGYTF.

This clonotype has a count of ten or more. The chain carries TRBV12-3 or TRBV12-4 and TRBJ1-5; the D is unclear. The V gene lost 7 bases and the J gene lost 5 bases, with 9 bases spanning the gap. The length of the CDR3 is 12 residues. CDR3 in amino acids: CASTREDQPQHF. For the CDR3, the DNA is TGTGCCAGCACTCGGGAAGATCAGCCCCAGCATTTT.

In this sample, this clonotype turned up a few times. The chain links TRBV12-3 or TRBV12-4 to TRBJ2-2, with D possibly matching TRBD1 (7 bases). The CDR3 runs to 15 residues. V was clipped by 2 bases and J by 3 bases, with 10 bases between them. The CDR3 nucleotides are TGTGCCAGCAGTTTACGGGGGACAGACACCGGGGAGCTGTTTTTT. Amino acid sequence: CASSLRGTDTGELFF.

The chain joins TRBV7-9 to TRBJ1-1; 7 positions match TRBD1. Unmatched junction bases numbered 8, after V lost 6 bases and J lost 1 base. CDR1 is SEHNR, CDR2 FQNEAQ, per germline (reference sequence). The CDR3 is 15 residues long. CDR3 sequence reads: CASSPTGVGNTEAFF. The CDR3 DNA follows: TGTGCCAGCAGTCCCACAGGGGTAGGGAACACTGAAGCTTTCTTT.

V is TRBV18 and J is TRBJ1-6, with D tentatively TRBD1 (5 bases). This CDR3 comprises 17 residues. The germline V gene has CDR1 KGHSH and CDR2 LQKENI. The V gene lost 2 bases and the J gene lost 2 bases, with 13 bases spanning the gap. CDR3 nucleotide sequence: TGTGCCAGCTCACCAACCATGACAGCCACCTATAATTCACCCCTCCACTTT. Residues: CASSPTMTATYNSPLHF.

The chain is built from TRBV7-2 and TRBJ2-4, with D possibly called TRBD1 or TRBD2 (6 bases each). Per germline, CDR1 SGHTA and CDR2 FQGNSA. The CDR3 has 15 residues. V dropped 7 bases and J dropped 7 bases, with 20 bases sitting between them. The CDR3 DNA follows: TGTGCCAGCACTGTGCTGGGGGGCCTTGGTAACATTCAGTACTTC. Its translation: CASTVLGGLGNIQYF.

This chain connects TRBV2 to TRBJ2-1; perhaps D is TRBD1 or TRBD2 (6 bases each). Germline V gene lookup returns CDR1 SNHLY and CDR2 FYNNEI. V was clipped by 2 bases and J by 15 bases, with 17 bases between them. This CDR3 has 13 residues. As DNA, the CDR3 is TGTGCCAGCAGTGAAAATTGGGCGGGGACACTGTTCTTC. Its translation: CASSENWAGTLFF. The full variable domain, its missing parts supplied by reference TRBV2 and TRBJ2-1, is EPEVTQTPSHQVTQMGQEVILRCVPISNHLYFYWYRQILGQKVEFLVSFYNNEISEKSEIFDDQFSVERPDGSNFTLKIRSTKLEDSAMYFCASSENWAGTLFFGPGTRLTVL.

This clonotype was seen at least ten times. The CDR3 region has the DNA TGTGCCAGCAGGTCACCGGTAACCTACGAGCAGTACGTC. It encodes CASRSPVTYEQYV. The V and J genes are TRBV6-5 and TRBJ2-7; D gene uncertain. The CDR3 loop spans 13 amino acids. Deletions cut 6 bases from V and 2 bases from J, with 11 bases between. CDR1 is MNHEY, CDR2 SVGAGI, per germline.

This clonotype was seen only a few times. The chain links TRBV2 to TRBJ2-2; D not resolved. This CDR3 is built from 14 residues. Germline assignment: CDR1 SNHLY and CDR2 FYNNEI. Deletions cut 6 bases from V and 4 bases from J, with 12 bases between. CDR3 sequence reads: CASRPTQVTGELFF. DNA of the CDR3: TGTGCCAGCAGGCCCACGCAGGTCACCGGGGAGCTGTTTTTT.

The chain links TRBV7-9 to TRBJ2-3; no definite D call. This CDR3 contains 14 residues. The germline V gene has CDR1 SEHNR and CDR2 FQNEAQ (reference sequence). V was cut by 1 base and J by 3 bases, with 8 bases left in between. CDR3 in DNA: TGTGCCAGCAGCTTAGACGGTTATACAGATACGCAGTATTTT. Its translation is CASSLDGYTDTQYF.